This T cell receptor (beta chain) is from a study of a mutant IDH1 vaccine in newly diagnosed glioma. Study-wide background: Mean patient age was around 40 years; approximately 60% were male and about 40% female. Former treatment meant radiotherapy, temozolomide, or both; the majority had gotten both. Notes on the study in general: With respect to changes in top peripheral T cell clonotypes, pseudoprogression seemed unrelated.

Regarding this clone: No antigen is known for it.

Regarding time point: baseline, week 1 (first vaccination visit). Treatment: pre-vaccination baseline after standard-of-care therapy. The data were produced by immunoSEQ multiplex PCR, yet TCRdb's version contains in-frame clones alone and is incomplete. This table has about 88,000 clones, roughly 82% appearing once. The CDR3 extends over 15 amino acids. Trimming removed 5 bases at V and 2 bases at J, with 12 bases between. Per germline, CDR1 MNHNS and CDR2 SASEGT. This material consisted of PBMCs, taken from a glioma patient treated with radiotherapy, temozolomide or both. The rearrangement uses TRBV6-1 and TRBJ2-2; TRBD1 might be the D (5 bases). The receptor was derived from a man between 40 and 49 years old with glioma. Some clones in this sample may be carry-over from other donors' samples. In DNA form, the CDR3 reads TGTGCCAGCAGTAGACAGCAGAGAAACACCGGGGAGCTGTTTTTT. Translated: CASSRQQRNTGELFF.